The 7 T cell receptor beta chains listed next were all sequenced from one sample in a study of T cell responses to AZD1222 COVID-19 vaccine. Produced via immunoSEQ multiplex PCR; TCRdb's table is partial and in-frame only. The sample consists of around 120,000 clones, approximately 94% of them appearing once. The specimen comprised peripheral blood, sampled 28 days after the second AZD1222 dose. All receptors derive from an adult who received the AZD1222 COVID-19 vaccine.

The rearrangement joins TRBV5-1 to TRBJ1-4; D unclear. Germline V CDR1 and CDR2: SGHRS, YFSETQ. The CDR3 is 13 amino acids. V lost 0 bases to trimming and J lost 1 base, with 1 base between them. The CDR3: CASSLETNEKLFF. The DNA for the CDR3 is TGCGCCAGCAGCTTGGAAACTAATGAAAAACTGTTTTTT.

The chain employs TRBV4-3 and TRBJ1-6; D is unresolved. CDR3 length: 14 residues. Germline V gene lookup returns CDR1 LGHNA and CDR2 YSLEER. V shed 2 bases and J shed 13 bases, with 15 bases lying between them. Written as DNA, the CDR3 is TGCGCCAGCAGCCAATGGTCCCTCAGGTCCCCCCTCCACTTT. This encodes CASSQWSLRSPLHF.

This sequence joins TRBV18 and TRBJ2-1; TRBD2 matches 9 bases. With 2 bases clipped from V and 9 bases from J, the junction kept 14 bases outside the gene matches. The CDR3 has 17 amino acids. CDR1 and CDR2 from the germline V gene are KGHSH and LQKENI. The CDR3 DNA reads TGTGCCAGCTCACCATTGGGACGGCTAGCGGGAAAGGTTGAGCAGTTCTTC. Translating gives CASSPLGRLAGKVEQFF.

The chain links TRBV10-3 to TRBJ2-1, with 10 bases matching TRBD2. V was clipped by 4 bases and J by 0 bases; unmatched bases: 6. Per the germline V gene, CDR1 is ENHRY and CDR2 is SYGVKD. The CDR3 is 17 amino acids. The CDR3 is CAISVYSGGNSYNEQFF. The CDR3, as DNA: TGTGCCATCAGTGTCTATAGCGGGGGGAACTCCTACAATGAGCAGTTCTTC.

The chain joins TRBV15 to TRBJ2-5; TRBD2 aligns across 7 bases. V dropped 0 bases and J dropped 7; count of bases not matched to a gene: 5. The CDR3 has 14 amino acids. In germline, CDR1 is LNHNV, CDR2 YYDKDF (reference sequence). The CDR3 region is CATSREGEGRTQYF. CDR3 nucleotides: TGTGCCACCAGCAGAGAAGGGGAGGGTCGGACCCAGTACTTC.

This clone was found once. The CDR3 reads CASSPTSVEETQYF. The DNA of the CDR3 is TGTGCCAGCAGTCCGACTAGCGTTGAGGAGACCCAGTACTTC. The chain recombines TRBV2 with TRBJ2-5, with TRBD2 identical over 8 bases. Germline-derived CDR1 and CDR2 are SNHLY and FYNNEI. The CDR3 sequence is 14 residues long. V was clipped by 5 bases and J by 5 bases; unmatched bases: 7.

The genes are TRBV29-1 and TRBJ1-2; D perhaps matches TRBD1 (5 bases). Germline V gives CDR1 SQVTM, CDR2 ANQGSEA. The CDR3 has 12 amino acids. V was trimmed by 8 bases and J by 2 bases, leaving 12 bases between them. The chain's CDR3 is CSSDSLNYGYTF. The CDR3 DNA sequence: TGCAGCAGTGACAGCCTAAACTATGGCTACACCTTC.